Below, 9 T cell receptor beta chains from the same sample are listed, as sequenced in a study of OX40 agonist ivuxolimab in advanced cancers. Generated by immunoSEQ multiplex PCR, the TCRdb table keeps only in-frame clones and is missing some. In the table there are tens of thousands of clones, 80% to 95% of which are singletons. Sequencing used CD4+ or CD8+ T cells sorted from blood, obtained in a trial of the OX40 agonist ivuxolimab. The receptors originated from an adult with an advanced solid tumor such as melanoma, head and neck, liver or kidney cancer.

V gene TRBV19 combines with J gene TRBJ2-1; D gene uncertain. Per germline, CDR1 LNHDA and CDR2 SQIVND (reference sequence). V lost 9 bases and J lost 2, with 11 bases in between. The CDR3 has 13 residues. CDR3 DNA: TGTGCCAGCAGATCGACCCCCTACAATGAGCAGTTCTTC. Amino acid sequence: CASRSTPYNEQFF.

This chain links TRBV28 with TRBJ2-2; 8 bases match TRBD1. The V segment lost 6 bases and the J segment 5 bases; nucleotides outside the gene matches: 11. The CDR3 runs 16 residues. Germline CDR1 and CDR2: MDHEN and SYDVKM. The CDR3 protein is CASRGQDRAATGELFF. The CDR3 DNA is TGTGCCAGCAGGGGACAGGACAGGGCCGCGACCGGGGAGCTGTTTTTT.

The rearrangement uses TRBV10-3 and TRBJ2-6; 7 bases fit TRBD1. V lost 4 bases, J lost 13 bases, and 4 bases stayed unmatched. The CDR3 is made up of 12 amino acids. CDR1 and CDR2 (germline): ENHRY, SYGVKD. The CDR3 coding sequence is TGTGCCATCAGTGGTCAGGGGGTAGTCCTGACTTTC. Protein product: CAISGQGVVLTF.

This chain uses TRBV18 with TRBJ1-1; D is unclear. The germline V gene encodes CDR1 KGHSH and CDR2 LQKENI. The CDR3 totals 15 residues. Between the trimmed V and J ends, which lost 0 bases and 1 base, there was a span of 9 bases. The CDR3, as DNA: TGTGCCAGCTCACCACCCAACGGACGGAACACTGAAGCTTTCTTT. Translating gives CASSPPNGRNTEAFF.

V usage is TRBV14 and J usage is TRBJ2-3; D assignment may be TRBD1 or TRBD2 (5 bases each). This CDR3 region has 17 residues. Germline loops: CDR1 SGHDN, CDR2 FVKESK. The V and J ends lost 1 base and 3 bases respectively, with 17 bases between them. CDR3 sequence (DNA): TGTGCCAGCAGCCAAGCGTTTCGGTTTGGGGGAACAGATACGCAGTATTTT. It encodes CASSQAFRFGGTDTQYF.

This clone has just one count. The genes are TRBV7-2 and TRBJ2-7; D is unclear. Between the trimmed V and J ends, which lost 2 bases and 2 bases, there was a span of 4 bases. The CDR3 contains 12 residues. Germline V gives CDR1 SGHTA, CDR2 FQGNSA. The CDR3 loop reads CASSLLAYEQYF. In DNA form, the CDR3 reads TGTGCCAGCAGCTTATTGGCCTACGAGCAGTACTTC.

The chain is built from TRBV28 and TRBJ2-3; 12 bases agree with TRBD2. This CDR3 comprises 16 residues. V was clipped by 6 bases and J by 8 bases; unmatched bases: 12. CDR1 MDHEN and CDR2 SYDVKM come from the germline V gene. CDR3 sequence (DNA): TGTGCCAGCAGAGCTTCTAGCGGGAGGGGCTCAGGTACGCAGTATTTT. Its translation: CASRASSGRGSGTQYF.

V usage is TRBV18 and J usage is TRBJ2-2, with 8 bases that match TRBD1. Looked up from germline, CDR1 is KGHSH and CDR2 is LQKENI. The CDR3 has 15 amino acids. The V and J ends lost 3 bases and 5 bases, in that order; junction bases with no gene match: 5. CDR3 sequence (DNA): TGTGCCAGCTCACCGAGTCAGGGGGCGACCGGGGAGCTGTTTTTT. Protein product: CASSPSQGATGELFF.

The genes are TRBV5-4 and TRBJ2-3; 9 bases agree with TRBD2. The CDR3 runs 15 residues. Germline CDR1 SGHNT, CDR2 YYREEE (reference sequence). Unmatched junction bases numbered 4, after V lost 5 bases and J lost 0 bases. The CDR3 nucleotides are TGTGCCAGCAGTTCGGGACTAGCTAGCACAGATACGCAGTATTTT. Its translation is CASSSGLASTDTQYF.